This T cell receptor (beta chain) was identified during a study of response to subunit inactivated influenza vaccine. V was shortened by 0 bases and J by 6 bases, with 12 bases between the two germline ends. There are 15 residues in the CDR3. CDR1 LGHNA and CDR2 YSLEER come from the germline V gene. A single record per CDR3 protein comes from TCRdb applying MiXCR to the RT-PCR reads. The sample lists around 200,000 distinct CDR3 sequences; roughly 12% were seen once. This clonotype was counted a single time. This sample was also put to use in a study of T cells expressing NK-cell markers. That source notes: 5'RACE template switching with UMIs generated TCR beta cDNA. According to the study, TCR beta repertoires originated from sorted CD3+CD56+NKG2C+, CD3+CD56+NKG2C- and CD3+CD56-NKG2C+ T cells. Eight donors were sequenced, seven testing HCMV-seropositive and one testing seronegative. Anti-gamma-delta TCR antibody use in several experiments restricted sorting to alpha-beta TCR T cells. Whether expanded NKG2C+ T cell clones recognized HCMV stayed uncertain.

This chain links TRBV4-3 with TRBJ2-1; the D gene is possibly TRBD2 (6 bases). Sequences were derived from CD8+ T cells sorted from PBMCs, sampled roughly 12 days after vaccination. The receptor's source is a man aged 45 to 65 who received an inactivated influenza vaccine. CDR3 in amino acids: CASSQDLTSPNEQFF. The CDR3 DNA is TGCGCCAGCAGCCAAGATCTAACTAGCCCCAATGAGCAGTTCTTC.